The T cell receptor (delta chain) described here comes from a study of γδ T cells in repeated Plasmodium falciparum infection. Study-wide results and caveats: Malian children's Vdelta2-negative repertoires appeared more expanded and less diverse than Australians'. Repeated controlled infections reportedly drove waves of new clonotype selection in Vdelta2-negative, mostly Vdelta1+, gammadelta repertoires. Many TCRgamma sequences overlapped between individuals in stable Vgamma9/Vdelta2+ repertoires.

With CATT, TCRdb re-called clones from the multiplex PCR reads. The table records tens of thousands of delta-chain clones, about 1.5% of them present only once. Flow sorting of PBMC yielded separate Vgamma9/Vdelta2+ and Vdelta2-negative gammadelta T cell populations for bulk repertoire analysis. Points on this clone: Antigen unknown. The protein that TCRdb holds for this DNA derives from a much larger clone and differs from the translated DNA at residue 11, which likely indicates a read error; the protein shown here is translated from the DNA.

Germline V CDR1 and CDR2: GEAIGNYY, EKD. The CDR3 has 22 residues. Trimming at V came to 0 bases and at J to 0 bases, leaving 22 bases not matched to a gene. The sequenced sample consisted of gamma-delta T cells from blood. The V call is TRDV2, the J call TRDJ1; TRDD3 matches at 9 bases. Assignment of the J gene here rests on matching the DNA to germline, because TCRdb gives none. This TCR was sampled from a pool of human donors (malaria-infected and uninfected, not separated). The CDR3 region is CACDTPDSGPPGDTPDTDKLIF. CDR3 DNA sequence: TGTGCCTGTGACACCCCCGATTCAGGCCCACCGGGGGATACTCCGGACACCGATAAACTCATCTTT.